This T cell receptor (beta chain) was documented in a study of OX40 agonist ivuxolimab in advanced cancers. The study's findings and limits: The 0.1-3.0 mg/kg partial responders had among the lowest clonal expansion.

On this clone itself: The target antigen is unknown.

Method: immunoSEQ multiplex PCR; TCRdb's copy keeps in-frame clones and lacks some. The repertoire holds over 6,500 clones, with approximately 70% as singletons. V was pared by 1 base and J by 2 bases, with 6 bases of the junction left unmatched. Germline V lookup: CDR1 KGHSH, CDR2 LQKENI. The CDR3 is made up of 17 amino acids. Patients were ruled out by autoimmune disease history or systemic immunosuppression. The J gene is TRBJ1-3, the V gene TRBV18; 9 nucleotides line up with TRBD1. The TCR originated in an adult with an advanced solid tumor such as melanoma, head and neck, liver or kidney cancer. Source: CD4+ or CD8+ T cells sorted from blood, taken in a trial of the OX40 agonist ivuxolimab. CDR3 residues: CASSPLGQGPPGNTIYF. CDR3 DNA: TGTGCCAGCTCACCACTGGGACAGGGTCCCCCTGGAAACACCATATATTTT.